The 19 T cell receptor beta chains below all came from one sample that was sequenced in a study of neoadjuvant anti-PD-1 for oral cavity cancer. Using immunoSEQ multiplex PCR, the repertoire was profiled, and TCRdb retains in-frame clones only, with some absent. This sample yields more than 7,000 clones, of which 50% to 75% are seen a single time; 6.3% belongs to the top ten. This specimen consisted of tumor tissue, obtained before nivolumab (anti-PD-1) treatment. Source of these receptors: a person aged 35-79 years with oral cavity squamous cell carcinoma.

CDR3 in DNA: TGTGCTAGTGCCTCTTCGGGGGCGAGGTCTCGGACCCAGTACTTC. This codes for CASASSGARSRTQYF. The gene calls are TRBV12-5 and TRBJ2-5; D is tentatively TRBD1 or TRBD2 (6 bases each). This CDR3 comprises 15 residues. The germline CDR1 and CDR2 sequences are LGHNT and FRNRAP. V lost 7 bases and J 7 bases, leaving 22 bases between the germline ends.

V and J are TRBV6-6 and TRBJ2-3; D gene unclear. Germline V gives CDR1 MNHNY, CDR2 SVGAGI (reference sequence). V lost 5 bases to trimming and J lost 7 bases, with 10 bases between them. The CDR3 totals 12 residues. The CDR3 reads CASSRPRNTQYF. CDR3 coding DNA: TGTGCCAGCAGTCGACCCAGAAATACGCAGTATTTT.

This chain uses TRBV21-1 with TRBJ2-1; the table calls TRBD2, which could not be checked here. TRBV21-1 is a documented pseudogene. The CDR3 loop spans 15 amino acids. The CDR3 sequence: CASSKKLAFRNEQFF. CDR3 in DNA: TGTGCCAGCAGCAAAAAACTAGCGTTTCGCAATGAGCAGTTCTTC.

The rearrangement uses TRBV5-4 and TRBJ1-3, with a tentative D call TRBD1 (6 bases). Between the trimmed V and J ends, which lost 4 bases and 2 bases, there was a span of 10 bases. This CDR3 spans 14 amino acids. Germline CDR1 reads SGHNT; CDR2 reads YYREEE (reference sequence). CDR3 region: CASSPQGTGNTIYF. CDR3 sequence (DNA): TGTGCCAGCAGCCCCCAGGGGACTGGAAACACCATATATTTT.

The table lists this clone with a few counts. The V call is TRBV29-1, the J call TRBJ1-2; D is undetermined. This CDR3 comprises 13 residues. V was clipped by 1 base and J by 5 bases, with 11 bases between them. Germline values: CDR1 SQVTM, CDR2 ANQGSEA. CDR3 sequence reads: CSVEAQVGYGYTF. Written as DNA, the CDR3 is TGCAGCGTTGAAGCCCAGGTCGGGTATGGCTACACCTTC.

The CDR3 loop reads CASSSGLEDSEQYF. The CDR3 DNA follows: TGTGCCAGCAGTTCCGGCCTCGAAGACTCCGAGCAGTACTTC. The gene calls are TRBV28 and TRBJ2-7, with D hard to call. Germline lookup yields CDR1 MDHEN and CDR2 SYDVKM. This CDR3 has 14 amino acids. V gave up 4 bases and J gave up 6 bases, with 16 bases separating them.

This clone turned up a few times. The chain has TRBV6-5 and TRBJ2-6, with D uncertain. Germline assignment: CDR1 MNHEY and CDR2 SVGAGI. There are 14 residues in the CDR3. The V gene lost 2 bases and the J gene lost 4 bases, with 6 bases spanning the gap. The CDR3 DNA follows: TGTGCCAGCAGTTACAATACCGGGGCCAACGTCCTGACTTTC. It codes for CASSYNTGANVLTF.

This chain uses TRBV9 with TRBJ2-3, with 11 bases fitting TRBD2. The V segment lost 4 bases and the J segment 5 bases; nucleotides outside the gene matches: 3. CDR1 is SGDLS and CDR2 is YYNGEE in the germline V gene. The CDR3 spans 14 residues. This CDR3 reads CASSSSGRQDTQYF. DNA for the CDR3: TGTGCCAGCAGCTCTAGCGGGAGGCAAGATACGCAGTATTTT.

The CDR3 region is CASSHGPEAFF. CDR3 nucleotide sequence: TGTGCCAGCAGTCACGGGCCTGAAGCTTTCTTT. The rearrangement links TRBV7-6 to TRBJ1-1; D unclear. The V and J ends lost 6 bases and 6 bases respectively, with 8 bases between them. This CDR3 is built from 11 residues. Germline V gene lookup returns CDR1 SGHVS and CDR2 FNYEAQ.

This clone was observed a few times. V and J are TRBV4-1 and TRBJ2-7; D tentatively reads TRBD1 or TRBD2 (6 bases each). Between the trimmed V and J ends, which lost 0 bases and 2 bases, there was a span of 17 bases. CDR1 and CDR2 (germline): MGHRA, YSYEKL. This CDR3 has 17 amino acids. CDR3 region: CASSQEGRRGAPYEQYF. CDR3 nucleotide sequence: TGCGCCAGCAGCCAAGAGGGTAGAAGGGGGGCCCCCTACGAGCAGTACTTC.

This clone was counted only a few times. The V and J genes are TRBV19 and TRBJ2-3, with 9 bases identical to TRBD2. The ends lost 6 bases at V and 10 bases at J; junction bases unmatched: 5. The V gene's germline CDR1 is LNHDA and CDR2 SQIVND (reference sequence). The CDR3 contains 12 residues. The CDR3 region has the DNA TGTGCCAGTAGAGAGAGCGGGAGGTCGCAGTATTTT. Translating it yields CASRESGRSQYF.

The chain is built from TRBV7-9 and TRBJ1-1; the D gene is possibly TRBD1 (5 bases). Germline-derived CDR1 and CDR2 are SEHNR and FQNEAQ (reference sequence). This CDR3 contains 13 residues. Trimming stripped 5 bases from V and 1 base from J, with 8 bases between. CDR3 sequence: CASSRDGNTEAFF. The CDR3 coding sequence is TGTGCCAGCAGCCGGGACGGGAACACTGAAGCTTTCTTT.

The rearrangement uses TRBV5-5 and TRBJ2-1, with a weak D call TRBD1 (6 bases). V was clipped by 2 bases and J by 0 bases, with 9 bases between them. The CDR3 is made up of 15 amino acids. Germline CDR1 and CDR2: SGHKS and YYEKEE (reference sequence). Here the CDR3 reads CASSLGGSSYNEQFF. CDR3 bases: TGTGCCAGCAGCTTAGGGGGAAGCTCCTACAATGAGCAGTTCTTC.

V usage is TRBV27 and J usage is TRBJ2-1; a possible D gene is TRBD2 (7 bases). The CDR3 covers 15 residues. V was cut by 5 bases and J by 9 bases, with 20 bases left in between. Per germline, CDR1 MNHEY and CDR2 SMNVEV (reference sequence). The CDR3 region is CASSPGGSLRGEQFF. CDR3 nucleotides: TGTGCCAGCAGTCCGGGGGGCAGTCTGCGGGGTGAGCAGTTCTTC.

The chain combines TRBV5-5 with TRBJ2-1; tentatively, D is TRBD1 (5 bases). CDR3 length: 15 residues. Looked up from germline, CDR1 is SGHKS and CDR2 is YYEKEE (reference sequence). Trimming shortened V by 5 bases and J by 7 bases, and 19 bases separated the two germline ends. CDR3 residues: CASRRTKGYGNEQFF. The DNA for the CDR3 is TGTGCCAGCAGGCGGACCAAGGGGTATGGGAATGAGCAGTTCTTC.

This clone was seen a few times. This chain joins TRBV6-4 and TRBJ2-7; D ambiguous. CDR1 is MRHNA, CDR2 SNTAGT, per germline. CDR3 length equals 11 residues. Trimming shortened V by 10 bases and J by 0 bases, and 7 bases separated the two germline ends. The CDR3 here is CAIDVSYEQYF. DNA of the CDR3: TGTGCCATTGACGTCTCCTACGAGCAGTACTTC.

This clone was seen a handful of times. The chain has TRBV30 and TRBJ1-6; 10 nucleotides align to TRBD1. V lost 7 bases, J lost 10 bases, and 10 bases stayed unmatched. CDR3 size: 14 residues. The germline gives CDR1 GTSNPN, CDR2 SVGIG (reference sequence). The CDR3 DNA reads TGTGCCTCCAAGTCCTGGACAGGGGGATCACCCCTCCACTTT. Protein product: CASKSWTGGSPLHF.

This chain connects TRBV5-4 to TRBJ1-2; a possible D gene is TRBD1 (5 bases). The CDR3 extends over 14 amino acids. The V gene lost 4 bases and the J gene lost 2 bases, with 12 bases spanning the gap. Per germline, CDR1 SGHNT and CDR2 YYREEE (reference sequence). The DNA of the CDR3 is TGTGCCAGCAGCCCCCGTGGGGGAAACTATGGCTACACCTTC. Residues: CASSPRGGNYGYTF.

This clone was counted only a few times. This chain joins TRBV4-1 and TRBJ2-3, with 14 bases that match TRBD2. With V trimmed by 3 bases and J by 8 bases, 4 bases remained unmatched. From germline, CDR1 is MGHRA and CDR2 YSYEKL. The length of the CDR3 is 15 residues. In DNA, the CDR3 is TGCGCCAGCAGCCATTCCGGGACTAGCGGGAGTACGCAGTATTTT. Translation: CASSHSGTSGSTQYF.